The sequence of this TCR beta chain was determined in a study of Graves' ophthalmopathy and Graves' hyperthyroidism. Other autoimmune diseases, uncontrolled infections, pregnancy and lactation each led to patient exclusion. The PBMCs had their origin in more than 9.5 ml of fresh peripheral blood. Ten or more counts support this clonotype. Its target is unknown. Amplification targeted the TCR beta CDR3 regions, with RNA transcripts as the source material. HTBI primers were used in a first-round RT-PCR, which preceded a second-round multiplex PCR. TCRdb re-called the multiplex PCR reads through MiXCR, storing one row per CDR3 protein. The repertoire has a few hundred thousand distinct CDR3 sequences, 20% to 25% of them found once; the top ten carry roughly 45%. Regarding the study as a whole: Stable hyperthyroidism and ophthalmopathy were told apart by a 13-signature model, which achieved 85% to 90% sensitivity and roughly 80% specificity. The authors also found most expanded thyroid clonotypes above 0.001 frequency in blood.

Trimming took 6 bases from V and 3 from J; bases not matched to a gene: 3. CDR1 is SEHNR, CDR2 FQNEAQ, per germline (reference sequence). This CDR3 region has 13 residues. The sample consisted of peripheral blood. The sequence was obtained from a woman in her forties or fifties with Graves' ophthalmopathy. The V and J genes are TRBV7-9 and TRBJ1-2; 8 positions match TRBD1. The CDR3 DNA is TGTGCCAGCAGTCCAGGGGGCTACTATGGCTACACCTTC. Amino acids: CASSPGGYYGYTF.